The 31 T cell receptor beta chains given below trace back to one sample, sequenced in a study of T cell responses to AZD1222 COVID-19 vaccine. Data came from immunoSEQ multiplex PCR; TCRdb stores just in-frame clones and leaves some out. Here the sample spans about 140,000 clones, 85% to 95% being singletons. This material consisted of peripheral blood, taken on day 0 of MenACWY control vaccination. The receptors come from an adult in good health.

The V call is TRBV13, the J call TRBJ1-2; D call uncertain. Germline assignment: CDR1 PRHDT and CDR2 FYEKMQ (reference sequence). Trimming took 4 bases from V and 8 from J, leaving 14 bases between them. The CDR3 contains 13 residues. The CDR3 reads CASSSGRSGGYTF. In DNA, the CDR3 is TGTGCCAGCAGCTCCGGACGCTCCGGGGGCTACACCTTC.

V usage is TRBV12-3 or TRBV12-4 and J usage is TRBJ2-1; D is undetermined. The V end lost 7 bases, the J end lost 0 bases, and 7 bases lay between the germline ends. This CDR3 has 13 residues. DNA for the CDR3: TGTGCCAGCATGAGCTACTCCTACAATGAGCAGTTCTTC. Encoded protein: CASMSYSYNEQFF.

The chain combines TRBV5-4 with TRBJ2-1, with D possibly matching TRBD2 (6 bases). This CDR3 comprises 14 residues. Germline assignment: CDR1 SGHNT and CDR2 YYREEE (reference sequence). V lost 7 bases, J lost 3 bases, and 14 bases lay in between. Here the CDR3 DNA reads TGTGCCAGCCAAGGGGACTGGAGCTACAATGAGCAGTTCTTC. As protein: CASQGDWSYNEQFF.

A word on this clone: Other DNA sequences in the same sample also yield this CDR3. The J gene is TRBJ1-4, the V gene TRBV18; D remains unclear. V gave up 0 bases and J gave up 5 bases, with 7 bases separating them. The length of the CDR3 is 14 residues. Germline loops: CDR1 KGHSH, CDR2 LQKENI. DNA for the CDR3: TGTGCCAGCTCACCACCTTCATCAAATGAAAAACTGTTTTTT. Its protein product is CASSPPSSNEKLFF.

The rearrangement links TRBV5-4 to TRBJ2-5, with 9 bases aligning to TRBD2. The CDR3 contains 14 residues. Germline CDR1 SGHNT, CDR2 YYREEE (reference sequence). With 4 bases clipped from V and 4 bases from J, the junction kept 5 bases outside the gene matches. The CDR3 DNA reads TGTGCCAGCAGCCCGGTGACTAGCGGAGAGACCCAGTACTTC. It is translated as CASSPVTSGETQYF.

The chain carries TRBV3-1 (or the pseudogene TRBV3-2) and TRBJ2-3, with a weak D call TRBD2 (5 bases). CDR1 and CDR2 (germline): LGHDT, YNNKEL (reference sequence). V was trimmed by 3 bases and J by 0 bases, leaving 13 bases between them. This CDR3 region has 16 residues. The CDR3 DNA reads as TGTGCCAGCAGCCACCCCGGAGGACGAAGCACAGATACGCAGTATTTT. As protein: CASSHPGGRSTDTQYF.

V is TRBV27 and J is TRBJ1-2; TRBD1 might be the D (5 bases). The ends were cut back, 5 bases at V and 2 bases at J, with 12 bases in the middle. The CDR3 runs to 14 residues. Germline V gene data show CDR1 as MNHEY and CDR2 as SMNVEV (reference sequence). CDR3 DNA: TGTGCCAGCAGTCCGGGACGGAGAAACTATGGCTACACCTTC. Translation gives CASSPGRRNYGYTF.

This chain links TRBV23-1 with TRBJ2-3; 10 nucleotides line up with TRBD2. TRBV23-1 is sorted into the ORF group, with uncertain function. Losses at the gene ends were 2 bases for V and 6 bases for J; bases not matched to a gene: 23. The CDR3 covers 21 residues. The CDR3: CASSQPFARAASGGLEDTQYF. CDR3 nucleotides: TGCGCCAGCAGTCAACCGTTCGCCAGGGCAGCTAGCGGGGGCCTAGAGGATACGCAGTATTTT.

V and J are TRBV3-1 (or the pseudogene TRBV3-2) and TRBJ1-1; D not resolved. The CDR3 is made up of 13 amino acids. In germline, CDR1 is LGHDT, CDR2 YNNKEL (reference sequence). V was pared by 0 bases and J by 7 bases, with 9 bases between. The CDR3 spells CASSQDRRREAFF. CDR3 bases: TGTGCCAGCAGCCAAGATCGGAGGCGTGAAGCTTTCTTT.

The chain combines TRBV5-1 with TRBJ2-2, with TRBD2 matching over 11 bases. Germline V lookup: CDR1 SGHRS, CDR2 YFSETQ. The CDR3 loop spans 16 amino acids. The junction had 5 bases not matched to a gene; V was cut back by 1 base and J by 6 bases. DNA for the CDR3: TGCGCCAGCAGCTTGTTTAGCGGGAGGGCCTCCGGGGAGCTGTTTTTT. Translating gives CASSLFSGRASGELFF.

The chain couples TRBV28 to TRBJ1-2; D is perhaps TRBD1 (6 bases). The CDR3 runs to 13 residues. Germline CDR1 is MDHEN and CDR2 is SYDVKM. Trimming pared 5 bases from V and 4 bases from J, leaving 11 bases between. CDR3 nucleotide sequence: TGTGCCAGCAGTCCAACAGGGCGCTATGGCTACACCTTC. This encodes CASSPTGRYGYTF.

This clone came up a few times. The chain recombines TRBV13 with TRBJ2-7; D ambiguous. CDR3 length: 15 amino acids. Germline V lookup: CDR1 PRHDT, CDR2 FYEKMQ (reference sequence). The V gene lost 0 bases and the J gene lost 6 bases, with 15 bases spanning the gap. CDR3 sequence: CASSLGPGEIGEQYF. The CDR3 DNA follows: TGTGCCAGCAGCTTAGGCCCGGGCGAGATTGGCGAGCAGTACTTC.

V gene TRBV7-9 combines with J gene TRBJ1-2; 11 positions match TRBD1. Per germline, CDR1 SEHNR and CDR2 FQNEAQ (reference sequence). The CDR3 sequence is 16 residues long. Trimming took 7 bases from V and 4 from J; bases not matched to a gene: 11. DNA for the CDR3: TGTGCCAGCAACCCCCGTGGGACAGGGGGTGGCTATGGCTACACCTTC. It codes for CASNPRGTGGGYGYTF.

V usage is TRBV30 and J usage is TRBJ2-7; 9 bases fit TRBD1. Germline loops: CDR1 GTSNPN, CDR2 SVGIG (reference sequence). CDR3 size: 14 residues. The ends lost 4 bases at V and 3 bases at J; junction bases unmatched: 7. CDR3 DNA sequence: TGTGCCTGGAAGGGGGACAGGGCCAGCTACGAGCAGTACTTC. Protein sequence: CAWKGDRASYEQYF.

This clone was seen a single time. CDR3: CASGFHPSLNLFRDRGSHEQYF. DNA of the CDR3: TGTGCTAGTGGTTTCCACCCCTCTCTAAACCTCTTCCGGGACAGGGGTTCCCACGAGCAGTACTTC. This chain uses TRBV12-5 with TRBJ2-7; 10 bases agree with TRBD1. The CDR3 has 22 residues. The V segment lost 3 bases and the J segment 5 bases; nucleotides outside the gene matches: 28. Germline V gene data show CDR1 as LGHNT and CDR2 as FRNRAP. Filled out from reference TRBV12-5 and TRBJ2-7, the complete variable domain reads DARVTQTPRHKVTEMGQEVTMRCQPILGHNTVFWYRQTMMQGLELLAYFRNRAPLDDSGMPKDRFSAEMPDATLATLKIQPSEPRDSAVYFCASGFHPSLNLFRDRGSHEQYFGPGTRLTVT.

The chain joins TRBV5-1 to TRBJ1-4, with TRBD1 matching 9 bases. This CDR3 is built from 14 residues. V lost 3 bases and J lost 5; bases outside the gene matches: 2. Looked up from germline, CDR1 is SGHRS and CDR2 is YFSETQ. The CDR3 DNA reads TGCGCCAGCAGCTCGGGGACAGGGAATGAAAAACTGTTTTTT. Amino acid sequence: CASSSGTGNEKLFF.

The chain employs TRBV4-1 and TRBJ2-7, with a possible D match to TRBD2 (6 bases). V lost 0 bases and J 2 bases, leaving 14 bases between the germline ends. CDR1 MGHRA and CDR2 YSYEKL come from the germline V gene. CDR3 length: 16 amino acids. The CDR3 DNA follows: TGCGCCAGCAGCCAAGAAGGTGGAGGGGCAACCTACGAGCAGTACTTC. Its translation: CASSQEGGGATYEQYF.

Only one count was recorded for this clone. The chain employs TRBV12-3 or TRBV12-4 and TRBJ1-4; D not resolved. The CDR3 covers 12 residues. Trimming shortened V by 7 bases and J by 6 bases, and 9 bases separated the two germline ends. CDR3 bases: TGTGCCAGCACCGGGGTTTATGAAAAACTGTTTTTT. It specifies CASTGVYEKLFF.

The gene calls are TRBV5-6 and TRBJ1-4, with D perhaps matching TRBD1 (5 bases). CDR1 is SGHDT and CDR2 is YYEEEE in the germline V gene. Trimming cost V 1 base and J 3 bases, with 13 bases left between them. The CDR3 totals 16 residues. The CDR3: CASSLIAWGANEKLFF. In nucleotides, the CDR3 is TGTGCCAGCAGCTTGATAGCGTGGGGGGCTAATGAAAAACTGTTTTTT.

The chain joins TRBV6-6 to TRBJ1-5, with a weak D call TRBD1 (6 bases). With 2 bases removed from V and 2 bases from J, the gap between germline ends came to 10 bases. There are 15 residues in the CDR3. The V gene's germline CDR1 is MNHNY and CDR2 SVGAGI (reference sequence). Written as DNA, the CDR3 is TGTGCCAGCAGTTACGACAGGTTGGGCAATCAGCCCCAGCATTTT. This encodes CASSYDRLGNQPQHF.

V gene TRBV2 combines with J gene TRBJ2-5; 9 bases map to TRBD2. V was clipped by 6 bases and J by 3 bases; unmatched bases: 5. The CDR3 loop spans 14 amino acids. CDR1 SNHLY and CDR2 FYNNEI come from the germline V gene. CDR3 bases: TGTGCCAGCAGCCCCGCGGGGGGGGAAGAGACCCAGTACTTC. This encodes CASSPAGGEETQYF.

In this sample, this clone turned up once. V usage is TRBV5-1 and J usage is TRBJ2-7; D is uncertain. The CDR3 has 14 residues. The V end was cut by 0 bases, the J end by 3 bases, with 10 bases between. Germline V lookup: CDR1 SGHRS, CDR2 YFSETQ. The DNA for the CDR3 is TGCGCCAGCAGCTTGGCAGGTAGTTTCTACGAGCAGTACTTC. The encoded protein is CASSLAGSFYEQYF.

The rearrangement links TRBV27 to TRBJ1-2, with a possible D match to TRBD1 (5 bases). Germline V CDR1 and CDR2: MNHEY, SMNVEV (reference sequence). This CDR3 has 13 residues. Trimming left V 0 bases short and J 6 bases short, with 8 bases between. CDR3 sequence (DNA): TGTGCCAGCAGTTTATCGGAGACAGATGGCTACACCTTC. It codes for CASSLSETDGYTF.

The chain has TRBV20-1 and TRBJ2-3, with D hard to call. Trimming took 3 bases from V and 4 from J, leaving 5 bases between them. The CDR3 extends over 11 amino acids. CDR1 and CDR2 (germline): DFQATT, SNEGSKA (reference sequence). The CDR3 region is CSASQPDTQYF. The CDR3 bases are TGCAGTGCTAGCCAGCCAGATACGCAGTATTTT.

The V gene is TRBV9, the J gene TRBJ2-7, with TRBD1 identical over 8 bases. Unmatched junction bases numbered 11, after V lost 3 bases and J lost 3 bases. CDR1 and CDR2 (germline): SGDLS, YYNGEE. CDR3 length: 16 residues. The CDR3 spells CASSAGGGTGDYEQYF. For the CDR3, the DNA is TGTGCCAGCAGCGCAGGGGGCGGGACAGGCGACTACGAGCAGTACTTC. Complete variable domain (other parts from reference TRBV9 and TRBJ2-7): DSGVTQTPKHLITATGQRVTLRCSPRSGDLSVYWYQQSLDQGLQFLIQYYNGEERAKGNILERFSAQQFPDLHSELNLSSLELGDSALYFCASSAGGGTGDYEQYFGPGTRLTVT.

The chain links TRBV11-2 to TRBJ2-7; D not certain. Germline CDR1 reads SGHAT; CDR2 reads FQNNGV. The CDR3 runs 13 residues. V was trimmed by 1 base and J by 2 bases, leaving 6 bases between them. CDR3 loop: CASSLARTYEQYF. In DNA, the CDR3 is TGTGCCAGCAGCTTAGCCAGAACCTACGAGCAGTACTTC.

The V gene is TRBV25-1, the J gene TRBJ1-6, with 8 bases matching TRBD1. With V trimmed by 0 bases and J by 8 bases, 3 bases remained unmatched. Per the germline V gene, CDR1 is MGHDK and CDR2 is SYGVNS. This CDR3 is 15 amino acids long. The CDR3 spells CASSEYRGRDSPLHF. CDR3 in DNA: TGTGCCAGCAGTGAATACAGGGGGCGCGATTCACCCCTCCACTTT.

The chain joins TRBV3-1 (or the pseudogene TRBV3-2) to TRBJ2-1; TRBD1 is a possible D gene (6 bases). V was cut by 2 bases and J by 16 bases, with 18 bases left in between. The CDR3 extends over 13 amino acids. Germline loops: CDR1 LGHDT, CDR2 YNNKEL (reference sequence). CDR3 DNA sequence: TGTGCCAGCAGCCAACGCTCTGAGGGGGAAGCCTTCTTC. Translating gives CASSQRSEGEAFF.

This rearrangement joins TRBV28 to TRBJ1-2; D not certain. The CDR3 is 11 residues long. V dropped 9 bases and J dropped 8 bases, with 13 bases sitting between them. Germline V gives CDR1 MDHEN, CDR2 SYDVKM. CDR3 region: CASTKLAGYTF. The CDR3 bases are TGTGCCAGTACGAAGCTGGCGGGCTACACCTTC.

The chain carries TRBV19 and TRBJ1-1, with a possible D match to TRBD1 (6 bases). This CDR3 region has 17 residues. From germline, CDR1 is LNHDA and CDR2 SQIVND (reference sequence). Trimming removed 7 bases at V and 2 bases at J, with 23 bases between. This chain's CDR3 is CASMSRDTREVNTEAFF. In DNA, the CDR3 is TGTGCCAGTATGAGCCGGGACACACGCGAGGTAAACACTGAAGCTTTCTTT.

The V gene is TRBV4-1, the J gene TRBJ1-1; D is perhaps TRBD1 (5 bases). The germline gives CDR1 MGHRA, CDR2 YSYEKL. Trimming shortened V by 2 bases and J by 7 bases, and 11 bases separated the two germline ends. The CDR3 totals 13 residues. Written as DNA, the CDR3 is TGCGCCAGCAGCCAACCAGGACAAATTGAAGCTTTCTTT. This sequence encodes CASSQPGQIEAFF.